This passage covers 2 T cell receptor beta chains from one sample sequenced in a study of draining lymph node invasion in breast cancer. From the bulk RNA-seq reads, TCRdb called clonotypes with MiXCR, one entry per CDR3 protein. The repertoire holds over a thousand distinct CDR3 sequences, with 50% to 75% as singletons. Memory regulatory T cells were sorted as CD4+ CD45RA- CD25high cells. The sample taken for sequencing was sorted memory Tregs from a lymph node. The receptors shown here come from a female donor with luminal breast cancer.

In its sample, this clonotype was seen a few times. The CDR3 DNA follows: TGTGCCAGTAGTCGGCGGGGCCCGGGGCAGCCCCAGCATTTT. Translated, it gives CASSRRGPGQPQHF. The chain couples TRBV19 to TRBJ1-5; a weak D match, TRBD1 (5 bases). The V and J ends lost 5 bases and 7 bases respectively, with 15 bases between them. Germline-derived CDR1 and CDR2 are LNHDA and SQIVND (reference sequence). The CDR3 is made up of 14 amino acids. Based on the CDR3 plus reference TRBV19 and TRBJ1-5, the full variable domain is DGGITQSPKYLFRKEGQNVTLSCEQNLNHDAMYWYRQDPGQGLRLIYYSQIVNDFQKGDIAEGYSVSREKKESFPLTVTSAQKNPTAFYLCASSRRGPGQPQHFGDGTRLSIL.

The V call is TRBV3-1, the J call TRBJ2-5; D not resolved. Germline CDR1 LGHDT, CDR2 YNNKEL (reference sequence). With 4 bases removed from V and 10 bases from J, the gap between germline ends came to 13 bases. The CDR3 covers 12 residues. The CDR3 sequence is CASSRRASSQYF. The DNA for the CDR3 is TGTGCCAGCAGCCGCCGAGCATCGAGCCAGTACTTC.